The 28 T cell receptor beta chains below were found in one sample sequenced in a study of human T cells and chemical hapten exposure. Each CDR3 protein gets one entry after TCRdb re-called the RACE reads with MiXCR. This table holds more than 95,000 distinct CDR3 sequences, roughly 27% found once. Time point in this sample: patch test 3, about 24 weeks after DPC sensitization. Noted treatment: therapeutic diphenylcyclopropenone sensitization with weekly scalp DPC. The material was whole blood, obtained in connection with sensitization to the hapten diphenylcyclopropenone (DPC). Source of these receptors: a middle-aged man with alopecia areata. Some clones in this sample may be carry-over from other donors' samples.

The chain uses TRBV12-3 or TRBV12-4 and TRBJ2-2, with TRBD2 identical over 8 bases. The CDR3 covers 14 residues. J lost 4 bases, V lost 6 bases, and 4 bases had no gene match. The CDR3: CASRGLAGTGELFF. DNA of the CDR3: TGTGCCAGCAGAGGACTAGCAGGCACCGGGGAGCTGTTTTTT.

Only a few counts were recorded for this clonotype. CDR3 nucleotide sequence: TGTGCCAGCAGCTTCCGCTTGATTTCCACAGATACGCAGTATTTT. It translates to CASSFRLISTDTQYF. The chain recombines TRBV7-2 with TRBJ2-3; no firm D call. This CDR3 spans 15 amino acids. Germline V gene data show CDR1 as SGHTA and CDR2 as FQGNSA. V was trimmed by 3 bases and J by 2 bases, leaving 12 bases between them.

This CDR3 is CASREPGGSTDTQYF. The CDR3 DNA is TGTGCCAGCAGAGAACCAGGGGGTTCCACAGATACGCAGTATTTT. This chain connects TRBV11-2 to TRBJ2-3, with TRBD1 identical over 7 bases. The germline V gene encodes CDR1 SGHAT and CDR2 FQNNGV. The CDR3 loop spans 15 amino acids. V lost 6 bases to trimming and J lost 2 bases; unmatched junction nucleotides: 8.

In this sample, this clonotype turned up a few times. The chain links TRBV5-5 to TRBJ2-6, with D tentatively TRBD1 (6 bases). In germline, CDR1 is SGHKS, CDR2 YYEKEE (reference sequence). The CDR3 spans 16 residues. With 4 bases removed from V and 0 bases from J, the gap between germline ends came to 11 bases. The chain's CDR3 is CASSLSRGSGANVLTF. The CDR3 DNA sequence: TGTGCCAGCAGCCTCTCCAGGGGCTCTGGGGCCAACGTCCTGACTTTC.

The chain uses TRBV12-3 or TRBV12-4 and TRBJ2-3, with 7 positions matching TRBD2. This CDR3 region has 15 residues. V trimming: 1 base; J trimming: 2 bases; junction bases outside the gene matches: 3. The CDR3 DNA is TGTGCCAGCAGTTTAGGCGGGAGTTTCACAGATACGCAGTATTTT. The encoded protein is CASSLGGSFTDTQYF.

This clonotype was seen a handful of times. This chain uses TRBV12-3 or TRBV12-4 with TRBJ2-5; 7 positions agree with TRBD1. The V segment lost 5 bases and the J segment 2 bases; nucleotides outside the gene matches: 8. The length of the CDR3 is 15 residues. Here the CDR3 DNA reads TGTGCCAGCAGTGGAAGGACAGGAGCTCAAGAGACCCAGTACTTC. It codes for CASSGRTGAQETQYF.

This clonotype was observed once. V gene TRBV5-6 combines with J gene TRBJ2-3; 8 bases line up with TRBD2. The CDR3 is made up of 16 amino acids. The germline V gene has CDR1 SGHDT and CDR2 YYEEEE. V was clipped by 4 bases and J by 0 bases; unmatched bases: 7. CDR3 DNA sequence: TGTGCCAGCAGCCCTATCGGGACTAGTAGCACAGATACGCAGTATTTT. Its protein product is CASSPIGTSSTDTQYF.

V gene TRBV12-3 or TRBV12-4 combines with J gene TRBJ1-1; possibly TRBD1 for D (6 bases). V was shortened by 7 bases and J by 2 bases, with 14 bases between the two germline ends. This CDR3 spans 14 amino acids. CDR3 sequence: CASTKQGGNTEAFF. The CDR3, as DNA: TGTGCCAGCACCAAACAAGGGGGAAACACTGAAGCTTTCTTT.

This chain links TRBV6-1 with TRBJ2-1; D is perhaps TRBD1 (6 bases). The CDR3 runs to 14 residues. V was clipped by 2 bases and J by 8 bases, with 13 bases between them. Germline CDR1 MNHNS, CDR2 SASEGT. CDR3 nucleotides: TGTGCCAGCAGTGAAAGGCAGGGGAAGGATGAGCAGTTCTTC. It codes for CASSERQGKDEQFF.

In DNA, the CDR3 is TGTGCCAGCAGTTCGGACAGACTTATGAACACTGAAGCTTTCTTT. It yields the protein CASSSDRLMNTEAFF. V gene TRBV28 combines with J gene TRBJ1-1; TRBD1 is a possible D gene (6 bases). Trimming removed 4 bases from V and 0 bases from J, with 12 bases in between. Germline values: CDR1 MDHEN, CDR2 SYDVKM. The CDR3 sequence is 15 residues long. Combining the CDR3 with reference TRBV28 and TRBJ1-1 gives the whole variable domain DVKVTQSSRYLVKRTGEKVFLECVQDMDHENMFWYRQDPGLGLRLIYFSYDVKMKEKGDIPEGYSVSREKKERFSLILESASTNQTSMYLCASSSDRLMNTEAFFGQGTRLTVV.

This clonotype has just a few counts. The genes are TRBV6-1 and TRBJ2-1, with D unclear. V was clipped by 4 bases and J by 9 bases, with 13 bases between them. The CDR3 runs 13 residues. CDR1 MNHNS and CDR2 SASEGT come from the germline V gene. CDR3 protein: CASSVARVSEQFF. Written as DNA, the CDR3 is TGTGCCAGCAGTGTAGCTAGGGTTAGTGAGCAGTTCTTC.

The J gene is TRBJ1-1, the V gene TRBV6-5, with 7 bases lining up with TRBD1. Germline values: CDR1 MNHEY, CDR2 SVGAGI. The CDR3 totals 14 residues. J was trimmed by 4 bases and V by 4 bases; bases with no gene match: 6. The CDR3: CASSSETGPTEAFF. For the CDR3, the DNA is TGTGCCAGCAGTTCTGAGACAGGGCCCACTGAAGCTTTCTTT.

V is TRBV19 and J is TRBJ2-1, with 11 bases identical to TRBD2. This CDR3 is built from 15 residues. CDR1 is LNHDA, CDR2 SQIVND, per germline (reference sequence). The V segment lost 3 bases and the J segment 9 bases; nucleotides outside the gene matches: 7. This CDR3 reads CASSIGLAGFREQFF. The CDR3, as DNA: TGTGCCAGTAGTATCGGACTAGCGGGTTTTCGTGAGCAGTTCTTC.

The CDR3 reads CASSTWTGGADQPQHF. For the CDR3, the DNA is TGTGCCAGTAGTACCTGGACAGGGGGCGCGGATCAGCCCCAGCATTTT. This chain connects TRBV19 to TRBJ1-5, with 11 positions matching TRBD1. Germline CDR1 and CDR2: LNHDA and SQIVND (reference sequence). CDR3 length: 16 residues. With V trimmed by 4 bases and J by 5 bases, 7 bases remained unmatched. Variable domain in full (rest from reference TRBV19 and TRBJ1-5): DGGITQSPKYLFRKEGQNVTLSCEQNLNHDAMYWYRQDPGQGLRLIYYSQIVNDFQKGDIAEGYSVSREKKESFPLTVTSAQKNPTAFYLCASSTWTGGADQPQHFGDGTRLSIL.

This clonotype was found a few times. The chain carries TRBV15 and TRBJ2-7, with no clear D. With 0 bases removed from V and 6 bases from J, the gap between germline ends came to 12 bases. The CDR3 has 14 residues. CDR1 LNHNV and CDR2 YYDKDF come from the germline V gene (reference sequence). This CDR3 is CATSRDKGLSEQYF. In nucleotides, the CDR3 is TGTGCCACCAGCAGAGATAAGGGATTAAGCGAGCAGTACTTC.

The chain combines TRBV10-3 with TRBJ2-7, with a tentative D call TRBD1 (6 bases). The CDR3 totals 13 residues. Trimming cost V 4 bases and J 0 bases, with 7 bases left between them. In germline, CDR1 is ENHRY, CDR2 SYGVKD. The CDR3 reads CAISGTDSYEQYF. CDR3 nucleotides: TGTGCCATCAGTGGGACAGACTCCTACGAGCAGTACTTC.

The chain links TRBV20-1 to TRBJ2-4, with 11 nucleotides matching TRBD2. This CDR3 is built from 18 residues. Germline assignment: CDR1 DFQATT and CDR2 SNEGSKA (reference sequence). Germline trimming cut 0 bases from V and 0 bases from J; bases unmatched to any gene: 7. The chain's CDR3 is CSARDQTSGTLAKNIQYF. The CDR3 DNA sequence: TGCAGTGCTAGAGATCAGACTAGCGGGACCTTAGCCAAAAACATTCAGTACTTC.

This chain uses TRBV30 with TRBJ2-3; 9 bases line up with TRBD2. The germline gives CDR1 GTSNPN, CDR2 SVGIG (reference sequence). The CDR3 is made up of 17 amino acids. The trim removed 1 base at V and 6 bases at J, leaving 14 bases unmatched. The CDR3 bases are TGTGCCTGGAGTGAAGATGGGACTAGCAAAGAGCCGGATACGCAGTATTTT. Translated: CAWSEDGTSKEPDTQYF.

The chain employs TRBV5-1 and TRBJ2-5; D tentatively reads TRBD1 or TRBD2 (5 bases each). Germline CDR1 reads SGHRS; CDR2 reads YFSETQ. Trimming pared 2 bases from V and 2 bases from J, leaving 13 bases between. The length of the CDR3 is 15 residues. The CDR3 loop is CASSFTGRNQETQYF. The CDR3, as DNA: TGCGCCAGCAGCTTTACGGGGCGGAATCAAGAGACCCAGTACTTC.

In its sample, this clonotype was seen a few times. CDR3 nucleotides: TGTGCCAGCAGCCCAAATCCCGGGACTAGCGGCACAGATACGCAGTATTTT. Protein: CASSPNPGTSGTDTQYF. This chain uses TRBV3-1 with TRBJ2-3, with TRBD2 identical over 10 bases. J lost 1 base, V lost 4 bases, and 8 bases had no gene match. The CDR3 loop spans 17 amino acids. Looked up from germline, CDR1 is LGHDT and CDR2 is YNNKEL (reference sequence).

CDR3 bases: TGTGCCAGCAGCTTATTCCCGGTCTACGAGCAGTACTTC. Protein product: CASSLFPVYEQYF. The chain links TRBV7-9 to TRBJ2-7; D is unclear. V lost 2 bases and J 3 bases, leaving 8 bases between the germline ends. The CDR3 runs 13 residues. Germline values: CDR1 SEHNR, CDR2 FQNEAQ (reference sequence).

This clonotype appeared a few times. The chain carries TRBV6-5 and TRBJ2-1, with TRBD2 matching over 10 bases. The length of the CDR3 is 16 residues. Germline CDR1 MNHEY, CDR2 SVGAGI. V was pared by 0 bases and J by 7 bases, with 6 bases of the junction left unmatched. CDR3 region: CASSYSISGRKNEQFF. In DNA form, the CDR3 reads TGTGCCAGCAGTTACTCGATTAGCGGGAGGAAAAATGAGCAGTTCTTC.

This clonotype has just a few counts. The rearrangement links TRBV28 to TRBJ2-7, with D perhaps being TRBD1 or TRBD2 (5 bases each). From germline, CDR1 is MDHEN and CDR2 SYDVKM. The CDR3 has 14 residues. V was cut by 6 bases and J by 3 bases, with 15 bases left in between. CDR3 in DNA: TGTGCCAGCAGAACTCCGGGACGGCACTACGAGCAGTACTTC. It encodes CASRTPGRHYEQYF.

This clonotype has more than one count but fewer than ten. The rearrangement uses TRBV2 and TRBJ2-3; TRBD2 matches 13 bases. With 4 bases clipped from V and 3 bases from J, the junction kept 4 bases outside the gene matches. CDR3 length: 16 amino acids. Germline CDR1 SNHLY, CDR2 FYNNEI. This CDR3 is CASSASLAGGTDTQYF. Here the CDR3 DNA reads TGTGCCAGCAGTGCTTCACTAGCGGGAGGGACAGATACGCAGTATTTT.

The CDR3 spells CASSLNGQGGVNEQFF. DNA for the CDR3: TGTGCCAGCAGCTTAAATGGCCAAGGTGGGGTCAATGAGCAGTTCTTC. The V gene is TRBV7-3, the J gene TRBJ2-1, with no clear D. The CDR3 totals 16 residues. V gave up 1 base and J gave up 6 bases, with 16 bases separating them. Germline V gene lookup returns CDR1 SGHTA and CDR2 FQGTGA.

In its sample, this clonotype was seen a few times. This chain joins TRBV27 and TRBJ2-1; D perhaps matches TRBD2 (5 bases). V dropped 2 bases and J dropped 10 bases, with 18 bases sitting between them. The CDR3 extends over 15 amino acids. CDR1 is MNHEY, CDR2 SMNVEV, per germline (reference sequence). CDR3 nucleotides: TGTGCCAGCAGTTTAGAGGGATTCATCCCCAACGAGCAGTTCTTC. It yields the protein CASSLEGFIPNEQFF.

This chain links TRBV7-3 with TRBJ2-1, with 8 bases matching TRBD2. CDR3 size: 16 residues. V shed 5 bases, J shed 6 bases, and the junction held 12 bases outside the gene matches. The germline gives CDR1 SGHTA, CDR2 FQGTGA. In DNA, the CDR3 is TGTGCCAGCAGCCACCCCCGCAGCGGGGGATTCAATGAGCAGTTCTTC. Translating it yields CASSHPRSGGFNEQFF.

The chain combines TRBV25-1 with TRBJ2-3; D gene ambiguous. CDR1 and CDR2 from the germline V gene are MGHDK and SYGVNS. This CDR3 has 13 residues. Trimming removed 3 bases from V and 6 bases from J, with 10 bases in between. The CDR3 protein is CASSEARVDTQYF. CDR3 coding DNA: TGTGCCAGCAGTGAGGCCCGCGTGGATACGCAGTATTTT.